Each of the 30 T cell receptor beta chains below was sequenced from the same sample in a study of blood T cells in healthy people across ages. A sample-barcoded 5' primer and a J-beta primer mix were used in a second PCR of roughly 6 to 12 cycles. MiXCR, run by TCRdb on the 5' RACE reads, gives a single entry per CDR3 protein. The sample comprises 1.5 million to 2 million distinct CDR3 sequences, roughly 27% of which are singletons, and about 7.7% rests with the top ten. Sequencing was carried out using blood. These TCRs come from a woman in her twenties or thirties in good health.

This clonotype has only a few counts. The rearrangement uses TRBV30 and TRBJ2-7; 8 nucleotides agree with TRBD1. This CDR3 has 14 amino acids. Trimming removed 1 base from V and 3 bases from J; junction bases left unmatched: 5. Per the germline V gene, CDR1 is GTSNPN and CDR2 is SVGIG (reference sequence). CDR3 nucleotide sequence: TGTGCCTGGAGTGGCTCAGGGGGCGTCTACGAGCAGTACTTC. It encodes CAWSGSGGVYEQYF. Complete variable domain (other parts from reference TRBV30 and TRBJ2-7): SQTIHQWPATLVQPVGSPLSLECTVEGTSNPNLYWYRQAAGRGLQLLFYSVGIGQISSEVPQNLSASRPQDRQFILSSKKLLLSDSGFYLCAWSGSGGVYEQYFGPGTRLTVT.

This sequence joins TRBV7-2 and TRBJ2-3; 13 bases align to TRBD2. The germline V gene encodes CDR1 SGHTA and CDR2 FQGNSA. CDR3 length equals 21 residues. With 0 bases clipped from V and 1 base from J, the junction kept 13 bases outside the gene matches. The CDR3 sequence: CASSLAMRTSGGAEGTDTQYF. In DNA form, the CDR3 reads TGTGCCAGCAGCTTAGCGATGCGTACTAGCGGGGGGGCGGAAGGCACAGATACGCAGTATTTT.

V gene TRBV9 combines with J gene TRBJ1-2; a weak D match, TRBD1 (5 bases). Per germline, CDR1 SGDLS and CDR2 YYNGEE. Trimming took 4 bases from V and 9 from J, leaving 19 bases between them. The CDR3 runs to 14 residues. The CDR3 is CASSRTGTVMCYTF. CDR3 in DNA: TGTGCCAGCAGCCGCACCGGGACGGTCATGTGCTACACCTTC.

This clonotype showed up just a few times. The chain joins TRBV20-1 to TRBJ1-2, with TRBD1 as a possible D gene (6 bases). The V gene's germline CDR1 is DFQATT and CDR2 SNEGSKA (reference sequence). The V end lost 0 bases, the J end lost 8 bases, and 16 bases lay between the germline ends. There are 14 residues in the CDR3. CDR3 in amino acids: CSARESYRVEGYTF. The CDR3 coding sequence is TGCAGTGCTAGAGAGAGTTACAGGGTGGAGGGCTACACCTTC.

The chain combines TRBV20-1 with TRBJ2-7, with D perhaps matching TRBD1 (6 bases). The CDR3 is made up of 13 amino acids. Trimming removed 2 bases at V and 2 bases at J, with 10 bases between. Germline loops: CDR1 DFQATT, CDR2 SNEGSKA (reference sequence). CDR3 nucleotide sequence: TGCAGTGCTAGACAGCCAGGGGCCTACGAGCAGTACTTC. Translation gives CSARQPGAYEQYF.

This clonotype showed up just a few times. Written as DNA, the CDR3 is TGCGCCAGCAGCTTCTCAGGGACCGGAGCAGATACGCAGTATTTT. It encodes CASSFSGTGADTQYF. This chain connects TRBV5-1 to TRBJ2-3; D is tentatively TRBD1 or TRBD2 (5 bases each). The V and J ends lost 2 bases and 4 bases respectively, with 14 bases between them. This CDR3 region has 15 residues. CDR1 is SGHRS and CDR2 is YFSETQ in the germline V gene. Combining the CDR3 with reference TRBV5-1 and TRBJ2-3 gives the whole variable domain KAGVTQTPRYLIKTRGQQVTLSCSPISGHRSVSWYQQTPGQGLQFLFEYFSETQRNKGNFPGRFSGRQFSNSRSEMNVSTLELGDSALYLCASSFSGTGADTQYFGPGTRLTVL.

V usage is TRBV10-1 and J usage is TRBJ2-7; TRBD2 matches 14 bases. Germline V gene data show CDR1 as WNHNN and CDR2 as SYGVQD (reference sequence). V lost 4 bases, J lost 7 bases, and 6 bases stayed unmatched. CDR3 size: 15 residues. The DNA of the CDR3 is TGCGCCAGCAGTGGAGGGACTAGCGGGAGTAATGAGCAGTACTTC. Encoded protein: CASSGGTSGSNEQYF.

CDR3 in amino acids: CASSLRAGSHEQYF. DNA of the CDR3: TGTGCCAGCAGCTTACGCGCAGGGTCCCACGAGCAGTACTTC. The chain employs TRBV7-2 and TRBJ2-7, with TRBD1 as a possible D gene (5 bases). This CDR3 spans 14 amino acids. With 2 bases removed from V and 5 bases from J, the gap between germline ends came to 13 bases. CDR1 and CDR2 from the germline V gene are SGHTA and FQGNSA.

Notes on this clonotype: The conserved final phenylalanine or tryptophan is absent from the CDR3, which likely points to a read error. The J gene is TRBJ2-7, the V gene TRBV5-1; a possible D gene is TRBD2 (6 bases). There are 15 residues in the CDR3. Looked up from germline, CDR1 is SGHRS and CDR2 is YFSETQ. The V and J ends lost 3 bases and 0 bases respectively, with 13 bases between them. The CDR3 nucleotides are TGCGCCAGCAGCTGGGGGGAGGCTAGCTCCTACGAGCAGTACTTA. Its protein product is CASSWGEASSYEQYL.

This chain joins TRBV5-5 and TRBJ2-7, with TRBD1 matching over 8 bases. Germline loops: CDR1 SGHKS, CDR2 YYEKEE (reference sequence). This CDR3 is built from 17 residues. Losses at the gene ends were 5 bases for V and 2 bases for J; bases not matched to a gene: 15. CDR3 sequence: CASSLTLGGQAPYEQYF. Written as DNA, the CDR3 is TGTGCCAGCAGTCTGACCTTGGGGGGACAGGCCCCCTACGAGCAGTACTTC.

This clonotype was seen a handful of times. The chain carries TRBV12-3 or TRBV12-4 and TRBJ2-1, with TRBD1 matching 10 bases. The CDR3 is made up of 16 amino acids. V trimming: 3 bases; J trimming: 8 bases; junction bases outside the gene matches: 10. The CDR3 DNA is TGTGCCAGCAGTTTGGGGGGGACAGGGGTCGGGGATGAGCAGTTCTTC. Translation gives CASSLGGTGVGDEQFF.

This clonotype was recorded a few times. This chain connects TRBV5-1 to TRBJ2-5; 7 bases agree with TRBD1. The CDR3 length is 14 residues. Germline-derived CDR1 and CDR2 are SGHRS and YFSETQ. After removal of 1 base from V and 4 bases from J, the junction contained 4 bases not matched to a gene. CDR3 in DNA: TGCGCCAGCAGCTTGCAACCAGGGGGAGAGACCCAGTACTTC. Translation gives CASSLQPGGETQYF.

Points on this clonotype: Since a much larger clone is just one base distant, this may be a read error. This chain connects TRBV5-1 to TRBJ2-5; no firm D call. CDR3 length equals 15 residues. Looked up from germline, CDR1 is SGHRS and CDR2 is YFSETQ. DNA of the CDR3: TGCACCAGCAGCTCAGCAGGTGGTTGGGAAGAGACCCAGTACTTC. Protein product: CTSSSAGGWEETQYF.

This sequence joins TRBV5-1 and TRBJ1-2; TRBD1 matches at 7 bases. The CDR3 covers 17 residues. V shed 4 bases and J 0 bases; nucleotides not matched to a gene: 12. Germline V gene lookup returns CDR1 SGHRS and CDR2 YFSETQ. The CDR3 DNA sequence: TGCGCCAGCAGCCACCCCCCAGGGGGAATAGCTAACTATGGCTACACCTTC. This encodes CASSHPPGGIANYGYTF.

The chain recombines TRBV20-1 with TRBJ2-3; a weak D match, TRBD1 (5 bases). The CDR3 consists of 11 residues. Germline CDR1 is DFQATT and CDR2 is SNEGSKA (reference sequence). Trimming cost V 4 bases and J 6 bases, with 8 bases left between them. The CDR3, as DNA: TGCAGTGCTAAGAAGGGGGATACGCAGTATTTT. Translating it yields CSAKKGDTQYF.

Note on this clonotype: At one of its ends the junction is not consistent with the germline gene, which may arise from a read error. The chain carries TRBV10-1 and TRBJ2-3, with D perhaps matching TRBD1 (6 bases). The CDR3 runs to 13 residues. CDR1 is WNHNN and CDR2 is SYGVQD in the germline V gene (reference sequence). DNA of the CDR3: TGCGCCAGCAGTGAAGGGGGTGCAGATATGCAGTATTTT. Translated: CASSEGGADMQYF.

About this clonotype: This could be a read error, since a much larger clone is one nucleotide away. The V and J genes are TRBV12-3 or TRBV12-4 and TRBJ2-4; TRBD1 agrees at 7 bases. The CDR3 runs to 14 residues. J gave up 9 bases and V 3 bases, and 8 bases lay outside the gene matches. CDR3 in DNA: TGTGCCAGCAGTTTTTATAACCCAGGGGGCATTCAGTACTTC. This encodes CASSFYNPGGIQYF.

The chain has TRBV2 and TRBJ2-1; TRBD2 aligns across 13 bases. CDR3 length equals 17 residues. From germline, CDR1 is SNHLY and CDR2 FYNNEI. V trimming: 5 bases; J trimming: 9 bases; junction bases outside the gene matches: 13. The CDR3 here is CASSRLRTSGSSSEQFF. CDR3 in DNA: TGTGCCAGCAGTCGATTGAGGACTAGCGGGAGTAGTAGTGAGCAGTTCTTC.

This clonotype has only a few counts. This chain connects TRBV12-3 or TRBV12-4 to TRBJ2-7; D gene ambiguous. Deletions cut 3 bases from V and 7 bases from J, with 16 bases between. This CDR3 comprises 14 residues. The CDR3: CASSFPRHKMEQYF. CDR3 bases: TGTGCCAGCAGTTTCCCCCGTCATAAAATGGAGCAGTACTTC.

The table lists this clonotype with a few counts. The rearrangement links TRBV20-1 to TRBJ1-2; a possible D gene is TRBD1 (5 bases). This CDR3 is 13 amino acids long. Per the germline V gene, CDR1 is DFQATT and CDR2 is SNEGSKA (reference sequence). Trimming took 3 bases from V and 5 from J, leaving 13 bases between them. The CDR3 region has the DNA TGCAGTGCTAGCGGGACGGATCATTATGGCTACACCTTC. Its protein product is CSASGTDHYGYTF.

The rearrangement joins TRBV10-3 to TRBJ1-2, with D possibly being TRBD1 (5 bases). CDR1 is ENHRY and CDR2 is SYGVKD in the germline V gene. The CDR3 spans 14 residues. V shed 3 bases and J shed 6 bases, with 14 bases lying between them. CDR3 residues: CAISERGYSHGYTF. CDR3 nucleotide sequence: TGTGCCATCAGTGAAAGGGGATATTCACATGGCTACACCTTC.

The chain has TRBV29-1 and TRBJ1-4, with TRBD1 matching 8 bases. Germline CDR1 and CDR2: SQVTM and ANQGSEA. V shed 0 bases, J shed 10 bases, and the junction held 10 bases outside the gene matches. This CDR3 comprises 15 residues. Here the CDR3 reads CSVEDPRTGSRKLFF. The CDR3, as DNA: TGCAGCGTTGAAGATCCCAGGACAGGGTCCCGAAAACTGTTTTTT. The complete variable domain, with remaining parts taken from reference TRBV29-1 and TRBJ1-4, reads SAVISQKPSRDICQRGTSLTIQCQVDSQVTMMFWYRQQPGQSLTLIATANQGSEATYESGFVIDKFPISRPNLTFSTLTVSNMSPEDSSIYLCSVEDPRTGSRKLFFGSGTQLSVL.

This clonotype has just a few counts. This chain joins TRBV9 and TRBJ1-2; a possible D gene is TRBD1 (6 bases). In germline, CDR1 is SGDLS, CDR2 YYNGEE. Trimming pared 0 bases from V and 3 bases from J, leaving 15 bases between. CDR3 length: 16 amino acids. The CDR3, as DNA: TGTGCCAGCAGCGTAGAAGTTACAGGGCAGTACTATGGCTACACCTTC. It is translated as CASSVEVTGQYYGYTF.

As concerns this clonotype: This may be a read error: a much more frequent sequence differs by one nucleotide. The V gene is TRBV5-1, the J gene TRBJ2-7; tentatively, D is TRBD1 (5 bases). The CDR3 spans 14 residues. From germline, CDR1 is SGHRS and CDR2 YFSETQ. Trimming shortened V by 3 bases and J by 4 bases, and 14 bases separated the two germline ends. The CDR3 bases are TGCGCCAGCAGCTGGTCTAGGGGTGTATACGAGCAGTACTTC. It encodes CASSWSRGVYEQYF.

This clonotype was seen repeatedly, ten times or more. The gene calls are TRBV12-3 or TRBV12-4 and TRBJ2-4; 8 bases are a match to TRBD1. The CDR3 spans 16 residues. With V trimmed by 6 bases and J by 2 bases, 9 bases remained unmatched. CDR3 protein: CASRETGGGPKNIQYF. The CDR3 nucleotides read TGTGCCAGCAGGGAAACAGGGGGAGGTCCCAAAAACATTCAGTACTTC.

V gene TRBV2 combines with J gene TRBJ2-2, with D possibly being TRBD2 (5 bases). Trimming pared 6 bases from V and 6 bases from J, leaving 14 bases between. The length of the CDR3 is 14 residues. Germline V gene data show CDR1 as SNHLY and CDR2 as FYNNEI. The CDR3 nucleotides read TGTGCCAGCAGCGGCTATACGGGGTCCGGGGAGCTGTTTTTT. This sequence encodes CASSGYTGSGELFF.

This clonotype was found many times. The chain couples TRBV12-3 or TRBV12-4 to TRBJ2-6, with D perhaps TRBD1 (5 bases). Trimming shortened V by 4 bases and J by 0 bases, and 10 bases separated the two germline ends. CDR3 size: 16 residues. CDR3 bases: TGTGCCAGCAGTTCGACAGCATCCTCTGGGGCCAACGTCCTGACTTTC. Amino acids: CASSSTASSGANVLTF.

This clonotype was counted many times. This chain links TRBV12-3 or TRBV12-4 with TRBJ1-5; D gene unclear. The V gene lost 5 bases and the J gene lost 3 bases, with 5 bases spanning the gap. The CDR3 length is 12 residues. The CDR3, as DNA: TGTGCCAGCAGTGTCAACAATCAGCCCCAGCATTTT. Its protein product is CASSVNNQPQHF.

This rearrangement joins TRBV5-1 to TRBJ1-4; 12 positions match TRBD1. Germline V CDR1 and CDR2: SGHRS, YFSETQ. The CDR3 has 16 residues. V lost 4 bases, J lost 7 bases, and 8 bases stayed unmatched. This CDR3 reads CASSPGQGARGEKLFF. DNA of the CDR3: TGCGCCAGCAGCCCGGGACAGGGGGCTCGCGGTGAAAAACTGTTTTTT.

The chain has TRBV7-6 and TRBJ2-2; TRBD1 is a possible D gene (6 bases). Germline V gene data show CDR1 as SGHVS and CDR2 as FNYEAQ. Trimming stripped 1 base from V and 4 bases from J, with 13 bases between. The CDR3 extends over 16 amino acids. The CDR3 bases are TGTGCCAGCAGCTTAGGAGGGGGTATAGGCACCGGGGAGCTGTTTTTT. Encoded protein: CASSLGGGIGTGELFF.